This T cell receptor beta chain was retrieved from a study of Graves' ophthalmopathy and Graves' hyperthyroidism. Across the whole study: Sampling took place at initial diagnosis, with peripheral blood obtained before any treatment. General observations from the study: The authors also found most expanded thyroid clonotypes above 0.001 frequency in blood.

The germline V gene encodes CDR1 SGHRS and CDR2 YFSETQ. The length of the CDR3 is 14 residues. Trimming cost V 0 bases and J 10 bases, with 11 bases left between them. RNA transcripts were the source from which TCR beta CDR3 regions were amplified. The first round was an RT-PCR with HTBI primers, and the second round was a multiplex PCR. From the multiplex PCR reads, TCRdb called clonotypes with MiXCR, one entry per CDR3 protein. The sample lists approximately 460,000 distinct CDR3 sequences; about 15% were seen once. On this clonotype itself: Its matching antigen is unknown.

The sequence was obtained from a woman aged 25 to 39 with Graves' ophthalmopathy. The gene calls are TRBV5-1 and TRBJ1-6; no reliable D call. The sequencing sample was made of blood. The CDR3 loop is CASSLGEGRSPLHF. The CDR3 coding sequence is TGCGCCAGCAGCTTGGGCGAAGGGCGGTCACCCCTCCACTTT.